The 27 T cell receptor beta chains presented below share a single source sample, sequenced in a study of T cells after yellow fever vaccination (dated by TCRdb to between 2018 and 2021). The library was produced with 5' RACE. Data came from an Illumina NovaSeq 6000. TCRdb's own reprocessing of the public reads used fastp at Q25 and MiXCR and kept productive beta chains. Rows matching on CDR3 protein sequence are summarized as one entry with the most common DNA and genes. The sample has about 310,000 distinct CDR3 sequences on record, more than 3% of them singletons. Clones ranked in the top ten supply around 24% of the sample. The treatment or condition label corresponds to: live attenuated yellow fever vaccine strain. The source was PBMCs, collected on the day of the yellow fever booster vaccination. These receptors were collected from a man younger than 35 who received the YFV17D yellow fever vaccine.

This clonotype has ten or more counts. The V call is TRBV4-3, the J call TRBJ2-1; 7 bases are a match to TRBD1. Germline CDR1 reads LGHNA; CDR2 reads YSLEER. V lost 3 bases and J lost 13; bases outside the gene matches: 9. This CDR3 region has 13 residues. The chain's CDR3 is CASSQADRDPQFF. The CDR3 DNA follows: TGCGCCAGCAGCCAGGCCGACAGGGACCCTCAGTTCTTC.

This clonotype was observed many times. This chain uses TRBV9 with TRBJ2-5; the match to TRBD2 covers 8 bases. The CDR3 covers 15 residues. With 4 bases clipped from V and 5 bases from J, the junction kept 10 bases outside the gene matches. Per the germline V gene, CDR1 is SGDLS and CDR2 is YYNGEE. CDR3 DNA: TGTGCCAGCAGCTCCGGGGGGGCCTTATGGGAGACCCAGTACTTC. Translation gives CASSSGGALWETQYF.

The chain joins TRBV20-1 to TRBJ2-2; weak D call: TRBD2 (7 bases). The germline V and J ends were trimmed by 5 bases and 9 bases, with 16 bases remaining between them. This CDR3 region has 13 residues. Germline assignment: CDR1 DFQATT and CDR2 SNEGSKA (reference sequence). The CDR3, as DNA: TGCAGTGCTCGACCCACCGGGGGGCGGGAGCTGTTTTTT. It translates to CSARPTGGRELFF.

The chain combines TRBV7-9 with TRBJ2-7; unclear D gene. Trimming took off 3 bases at V and 5 bases at J, with 8 bases between the two ends. The V gene's germline CDR1 is SEHNR and CDR2 FQNEAQ (reference sequence). This CDR3 contains 12 residues. The chain's CDR3 is CASSFWSNEQYV. DNA for the CDR3: TGTGCCAGCAGCTTCTGGTCAAACGAGCAGTACGTC.

This clonotype was seen repeatedly, ten times or more. The rearrangement links TRBV20-1 to TRBJ1-4, with TRBD1 as a possible D gene (6 bases). Germline assignment: CDR1 DFQATT and CDR2 SNEGSKA (reference sequence). This CDR3 has 13 amino acids. Trimming cost V 6 bases and J 3 bases, with 11 bases left between them. DNA for the CDR3: TGCAGTGCGCAAGACAGGCCTAATGAAAAACTGTTTTTT. This translates into CSAQDRPNEKLFF.

This clonotype came up many times. The rearrangement joins TRBV11-3 to TRBJ2-3; a possible D gene is TRBD1 (6 bases). CDR3 length equals 15 residues. Germline V CDR1 and CDR2: SGHNT, YENEEA. V was shortened by 5 bases and J by 2 bases, with 14 bases between the two germline ends. CDR3 amino acids: CASSPRQGITDTQYF. In nucleotides, the CDR3 is TGTGCCAGCAGCCCTCGTCAGGGGATCACAGATACGCAGTATTTT.

This clonotype showed up just a few times. The rearrangement joins TRBV4-1 to TRBJ1-2; 8 nucleotides agree with TRBD1. The trim removed 7 bases at V and 4 bases at J, leaving 8 bases unmatched. The CDR3 spans 14 residues. Germline assignment: CDR1 MGHRA and CDR2 YSYEKL. CDR3 coding DNA: TGCGCCAGCACGGGGACAGGTGGAGCCTATGGCTACACCTTC. It encodes CASTGTGGAYGYTF.

The CDR3 bases are TGTGCCAGCACGCAGGGCAATGAGCAGTTCTTC. Amino acid sequence: CASTQGNEQFF. V is TRBV6-2 or TRBV6-3 and J is TRBJ2-1; possible D gene TRBD1, 5 bases. V was clipped by 7 bases and J by 6 bases, with 7 bases between them. The CDR3 has 11 amino acids. In germline, CDR1 is MNHEY, CDR2 SVGEGT.

As for this clonotype: A much larger clone sits a single nucleotide away, making a read error possible. This chain joins TRBV18 and TRBJ2-1; D is possibly TRBD1 (5 bases). The CDR3 sequence is 14 residues long. Germline CDR1 reads KGHSH; CDR2 reads LQKENI. The CDR3 loop reads CSSSPSVSQGEQFF. In nucleotides, the CDR3 is TGTTCCAGCTCACCAAGTGTGAGTCAGGGAGAGCAGTTCTTC.

In this sample, this clonotype turned up many times. The chain links TRBV5-1 to TRBJ2-4, with D unclear. Trimming took 0 bases from V and 7 from J, leaving 8 bases between them. The CDR3 is 13 amino acids. Germline CDR1 and CDR2: SGHRS and YFSETQ. CDR3 loop: CASSLDAGNIQYF. Written as DNA, the CDR3 is TGCGCCAGCAGCTTGGATGCTGGGAACATTCAGTACTTC.

There are a few counts of this clonotype. The chain employs TRBV7-6 and TRBJ2-1; 10 bases are a match to TRBD2. Germline V gene data show CDR1 as SGHVS and CDR2 as FNYEAQ. The CDR3 totals 14 residues. The V gene end was trimmed by 5 bases and the J gene end by 5 bases; junction bases not matched to a gene: 3. CDR3: CASSPGTSDNEQFF. The CDR3 DNA is TGTGCCAGCAGCCCAGGGACTAGCGACAATGAGCAGTTCTTC.

This clonotype was seen many times. V gene TRBV20-1 combines with J gene TRBJ2-4, with a tentative D call TRBD1 (6 bases). V lost 4 bases, J lost 7 bases, and 14 bases lay in between. The CDR3 has 13 residues. Germline loops: CDR1 DFQATT, CDR2 SNEGSKA (reference sequence). The CDR3 region has the DNA TGCAGTGCTAACCGGGGTCAGGGGAACATTCAGTACTTC. Its protein product is CSANRGQGNIQYF.

This clonotype was observed at least ten times. This chain joins TRBV10-3 and TRBJ2-3; the D gene could be TRBD1 or TRBD2 (6 bases each). The V end was cut by 7 bases, the J end by 5 bases, with 16 bases between. CDR1 and CDR2 from the germline V gene are ENHRY and SYGVKD. There are 14 residues in the CDR3. The CDR3 DNA is TGTGCCATCAAAAGGGGGGAAGAGAGAGATACGCAGTATTTT. Encoded protein: CAIKRGEERDTQYF.

The sample holds many counts of this clonotype. The chain recombines TRBV3-1 with TRBJ2-1; 8 positions match TRBD2. The CDR3 spans 14 residues. Trimming cost V 4 bases and J 9 bases; bases outside gene matches: 8. Germline V gene data show CDR1 as LGHDT and CDR2 as YNNKEL (reference sequence). The CDR3 coding sequence is TGTGCCAGCAGCCTGGGCGGGGGGAGCCCTGAGCAGTTCTTC. It translates to CASSLGGGSPEQFF.

This clonotype was seen a few times. CDR3 DNA: TGCAGTGCCAGAACTCCAGGGACTGAAGCTTTCTTT. Translated, it gives CSARTPGTEAFF. The rearrangement links TRBV20-1 to TRBJ1-1, with D possibly matching TRBD1 (5 bases). Trimming removed 6 bases at V and 5 bases at J, with 13 bases between. The germline V gene has CDR1 DFQATT and CDR2 SNEGSKA (reference sequence). This CDR3 region has 12 residues.

This clonotype has a count of ten or more. This chain uses TRBV18 with TRBJ2-5; 9 bases agree with TRBD2. The germline CDR1 and CDR2 sequences are KGHSH and LQKENI. V shed 3 bases and J 2 bases; nucleotides not matched to a gene: 4. There are 15 residues in the CDR3. In nucleotides, the CDR3 is TGTGCCAGCTCACCTGCTAGCGGGATACAAGAGACCCAGTACTTC. Residues: CASSPASGIQETQYF.

This clonotype was found a few times. The rearrangement uses TRBV4-3 and TRBJ2-3, with D possibly being TRBD1 (6 bases). Germline V gene sequence: CDR1 LGHNA, CDR2 YSLEER. The CDR3 runs 14 residues. Trimming shortened V by 0 bases and J by 4 bases, and 8 bases separated the two germline ends. The CDR3 loop reads CASSQDWTADTQYF. The CDR3 region has the DNA TGCGCCAGCAGCCAAGATTGGACAGCAGATACGCAGTATTTT.

The CDR3 region is CASSLGLAGVHTGELFF. The CDR3 DNA sequence: TGTGCCAGCAGCTTAGGACTAGCGGGGGTCCACACCGGGGAGCTGTTTTTT. The J gene is TRBJ2-2, the V gene TRBV7-2; 12 bases are shared with TRBD2. The germline V gene has CDR1 SGHTA and CDR2 FQGNSA. The CDR3 extends over 17 amino acids. With V trimmed by 1 base and J by 3 bases, 3 bases remained unmatched.

CDR3 sequence (DNA): TGCGCCAGCAGCTTGGAGCGGTTGAGCGAGCAGTACTTC. Amino acids: CASSLERLSEQYF. J is TRBJ2-7 and V is TRBV5-1, with D tentatively TRBD2 (5 bases). Germline CDR1 and CDR2: SGHRS and YFSETQ. The CDR3 has 13 residues. Trimming took 0 bases from V and 6 from J, leaving 10 bases between them.

This clonotype was recorded a few times. CDR3 DNA sequence: TGTGCCAGCAGTTCCGCCACCCCTGAAGCTTTCTTT. Residues: CASSSATPEAFF. The chain joins TRBV28 to TRBJ1-1, with D unresolved. V lost 4 bases and J 6 bases, leaving 9 bases between the germline ends. This CDR3 region has 12 residues. Germline CDR1 MDHEN, CDR2 SYDVKM.

This clonotype was recorded a few times. The chain uses TRBV5-6 and TRBJ1-1, with a tentative D call TRBD1 (5 bases). CDR1 is SGHDT, CDR2 YYEEEE, per germline. This CDR3 comprises 12 residues. Trimming pared 6 bases from V and 0 bases from J, leaving 6 bases between. This CDR3 is CASTGLNTEAFF. Written as DNA, the CDR3 is TGTGCCAGCACAGGGCTGAACACTGAAGCTTTCTTT. Filled out from reference TRBV5-6 and TRBJ1-1, the complete variable domain reads DAGVTQSPTHLIKTRGQQVTLRCSPKSGHDTVSWYQQALGQGPQFIFQYYEEEERQRGNFPDRFSGHQFPNYSSELNVNALLLGDSALYLCASTGLNTEAFFGQGTRLTVV.

This clonotype was seen many times. The chain joins TRBV14 to TRBJ1-6; 7 nucleotides match TRBD1. With 5 bases clipped from V and 7 bases from J, the junction kept 8 bases outside the gene matches. The V gene's germline CDR1 is SGHDN and CDR2 FVKESK. This CDR3 spans 15 amino acids. CDR3 amino acids: CASSYYRGENSPLHF. CDR3 nucleotide sequence: TGTGCCAGCAGCTACTACAGGGGAGAAAATTCACCCCTCCACTTT.

At least ten counts were recorded for this clonotype. CDR3 loop: CASNSVGGPGETQYF. In nucleotides, the CDR3 is TGTGCCAGCAATTCCGTGGGGGGGCCGGGAGAGACCCAGTACTTC. The chain combines TRBV7-2 with TRBJ2-5, with D perhaps matching TRBD2 (7 bases). The CDR3 runs 15 residues. Trimming pared 7 bases from V and 4 bases from J, leaving 19 bases between. Per germline, CDR1 SGHTA and CDR2 FQGNSA.

This clonotype occurred many times. The chain is built from TRBV6-5 and TRBJ1-1; D gene uncertain. This CDR3 region has 15 residues. Looked up from germline, CDR1 is MNHEY and CDR2 is SVGAGI. Trimming pared 8 bases from V and 3 bases from J, leaving 19 bases between. As DNA, the CDR3 is TGTGCCAGCGCTGAAATGGGGTCCATGGACACTGAAGCTTTCTTT. Its protein product is CASAEMGSMDTEAFF.

This clonotype was seen repeatedly, ten times or more. The chain has TRBV4-3 and TRBJ2-5; D may match TRBD1 or TRBD2 (5 bases each). This CDR3 comprises 14 residues. Germline V gene data show CDR1 as LGHNA and CDR2 as YSLEER. Trimming took 4 bases from V and 6 from J, leaving 15 bases between them. CDR3 bases: TGCGCCAGCAGCCCTGAGGGGAGCCGGAAGACCCAGTACTTC. As protein: CASSPEGSRKTQYF.

This clonotype was seen repeatedly, ten times or more. The chain uses TRBV20-1 and TRBJ2-1, with 11 bases identical to TRBD2. J was trimmed by 7 bases and V by 4 bases; bases with no gene match: 9. Germline CDR1 is DFQATT and CDR2 is SNEGSKA (reference sequence). The CDR3 length is 15 residues. In DNA, the CDR3 is TGCAGTGCTATCACTCCTAGCGGGGGGCGGAATGAGCAGTTCTTC. Translation: CSAITPSGGRNEQFF.

This clonotype was detected ten times or more. The chain couples TRBV3-1 to TRBJ1-1, with D unresolved. The germline gives CDR1 LGHDT, CDR2 YNNKEL (reference sequence). The V end was cut by 3 bases, the J end by 4 bases, with 9 bases between. The CDR3 totals 13 residues. CDR3 coding DNA: TGTGCCAGCAGCCACGGGCGGTTCACTGAAGCTTTCTTT. Translated, it gives CASSHGRFTEAFF.